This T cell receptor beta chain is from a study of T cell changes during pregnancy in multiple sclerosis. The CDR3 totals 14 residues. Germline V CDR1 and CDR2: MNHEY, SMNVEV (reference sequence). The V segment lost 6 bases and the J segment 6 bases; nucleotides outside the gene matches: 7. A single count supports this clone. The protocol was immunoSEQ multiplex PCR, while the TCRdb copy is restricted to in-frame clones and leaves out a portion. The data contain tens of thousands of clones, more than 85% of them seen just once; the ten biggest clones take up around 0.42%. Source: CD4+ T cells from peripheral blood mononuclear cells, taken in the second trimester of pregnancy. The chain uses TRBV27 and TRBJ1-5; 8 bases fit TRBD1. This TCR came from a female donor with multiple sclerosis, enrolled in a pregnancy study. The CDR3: CASSTDRVGQPQHF. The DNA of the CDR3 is TGTGCCAGCAGCACGGACAGGGTTGGTCAGCCCCAGCATTTT.